The source of this TCR beta chain is a study of identical twins. Study-wide points: There was more out-of-frame TCR alpha sharing in monozygotic twins than models estimated.

Template switching added a universal primer site, and cDNA bore unique molecular identifiers. TCRdb re-called the 5' RACE reads through MiXCR, storing one row per CDR3 protein. The data contain 500,000 to 550,000 distinct CDR3 sequences, 20% to 25% of them singletons. V was pared by 3 bases and J by 5 bases, with 10 bases between. Germline V gene lookup returns CDR1 DFQATT and CDR2 SNEGSKA (reference sequence). The CDR3 has 12 amino acids. This clonotype was seen more than once but under ten times. Its cognate antigen is unknown. The same data also went into a second study, on yellow fever vaccine responses in identical twins.

The rearrangement uses TRBV20-1 and TRBJ1-1, with no clear D. This TCR was recovered from a woman aged 18-29 years in good health. Specimen: CD4+ T cells sorted from blood. The CDR3 bases are TGCAGTGCTAGGATCGTTAGGACTGAAGCTTTCTTT. It specifies CSARIVRTEAFF.